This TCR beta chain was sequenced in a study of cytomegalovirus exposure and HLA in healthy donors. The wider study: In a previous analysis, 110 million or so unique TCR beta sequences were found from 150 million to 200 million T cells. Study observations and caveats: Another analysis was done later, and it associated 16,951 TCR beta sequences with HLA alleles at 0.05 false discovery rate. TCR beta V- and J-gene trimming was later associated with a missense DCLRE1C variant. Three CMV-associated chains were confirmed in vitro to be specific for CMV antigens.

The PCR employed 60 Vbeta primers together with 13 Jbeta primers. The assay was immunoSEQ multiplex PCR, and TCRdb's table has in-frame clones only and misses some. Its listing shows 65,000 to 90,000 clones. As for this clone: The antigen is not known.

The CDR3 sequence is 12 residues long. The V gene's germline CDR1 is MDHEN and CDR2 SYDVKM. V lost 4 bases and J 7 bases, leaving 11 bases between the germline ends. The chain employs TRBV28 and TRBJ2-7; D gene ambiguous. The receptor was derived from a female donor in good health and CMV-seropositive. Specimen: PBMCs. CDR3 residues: CASSWLTEEQYF. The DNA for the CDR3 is TGTGCCAGCAGTTGGCTAACGGAGGAGCAGTACTTC.